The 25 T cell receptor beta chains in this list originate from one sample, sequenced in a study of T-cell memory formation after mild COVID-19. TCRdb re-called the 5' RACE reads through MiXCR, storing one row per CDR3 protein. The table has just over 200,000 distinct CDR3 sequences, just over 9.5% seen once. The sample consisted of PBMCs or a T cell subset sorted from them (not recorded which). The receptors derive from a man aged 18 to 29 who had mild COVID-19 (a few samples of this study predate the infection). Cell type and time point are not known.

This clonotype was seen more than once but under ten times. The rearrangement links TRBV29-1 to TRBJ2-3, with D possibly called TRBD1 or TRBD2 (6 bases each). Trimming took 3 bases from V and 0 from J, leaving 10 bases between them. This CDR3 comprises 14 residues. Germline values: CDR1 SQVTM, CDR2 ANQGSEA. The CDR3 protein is CSVDQGTSTDTQYF. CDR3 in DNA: TGCAGCGTTGACCAGGGGACTAGCACAGATACGCAGTATTTT.

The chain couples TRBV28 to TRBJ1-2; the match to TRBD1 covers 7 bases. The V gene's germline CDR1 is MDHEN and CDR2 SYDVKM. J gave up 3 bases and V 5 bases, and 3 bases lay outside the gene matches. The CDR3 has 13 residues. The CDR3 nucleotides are TGTGCCAGCAGTAGGGACAGATACTATGGCTACACCTTC. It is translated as CASSRDRYYGYTF.

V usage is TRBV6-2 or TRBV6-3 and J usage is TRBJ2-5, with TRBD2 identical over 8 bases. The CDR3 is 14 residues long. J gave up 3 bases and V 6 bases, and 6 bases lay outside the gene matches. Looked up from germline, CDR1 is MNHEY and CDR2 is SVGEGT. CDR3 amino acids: CASSRSGGKETQYF. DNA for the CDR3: TGTGCCAGCAGCCGATCGGGGGGGAAAGAGACCCAGTACTTC.

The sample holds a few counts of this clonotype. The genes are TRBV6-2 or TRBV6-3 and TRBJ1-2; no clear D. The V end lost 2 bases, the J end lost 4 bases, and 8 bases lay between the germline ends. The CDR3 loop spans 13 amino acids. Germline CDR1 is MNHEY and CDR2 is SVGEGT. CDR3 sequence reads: CASSYTGPYGYTF. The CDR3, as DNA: TGTGCCAGCAGTTACACCGGACCCTATGGCTACACCTTC.

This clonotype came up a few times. The DNA for the CDR3 is TGTGCCAGCAGTTTCGGCCAGGGTCGGTATGGCTACACCTTC. It specifies CASSFGQGRYGYTF. J is TRBJ1-2 and V is TRBV12-3 or TRBV12-4, with a weak D call TRBD1 (5 bases). Trimming took 3 bases from V and 5 from J, leaving 13 bases between them. The CDR3 is 14 residues long.

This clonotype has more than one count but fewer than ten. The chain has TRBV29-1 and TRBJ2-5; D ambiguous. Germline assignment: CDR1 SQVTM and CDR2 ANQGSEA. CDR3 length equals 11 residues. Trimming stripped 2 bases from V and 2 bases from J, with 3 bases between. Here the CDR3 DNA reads TGCAGCGTTGAACCACAAGAGACCCAGTACTTC. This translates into CSVEPQETQYF.

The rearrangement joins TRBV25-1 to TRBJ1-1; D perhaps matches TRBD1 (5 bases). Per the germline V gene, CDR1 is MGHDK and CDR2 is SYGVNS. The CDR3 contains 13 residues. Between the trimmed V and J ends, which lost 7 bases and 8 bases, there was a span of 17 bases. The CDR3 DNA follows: TGTGCCAGCAACCACTGGAGGGGAGGAGAAGCTTTCTTT. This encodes CASNHWRGGEAFF.

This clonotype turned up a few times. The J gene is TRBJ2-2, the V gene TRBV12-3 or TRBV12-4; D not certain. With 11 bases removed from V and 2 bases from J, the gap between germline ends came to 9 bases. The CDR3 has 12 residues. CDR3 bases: TGTGCCGGACGGTTTAACACCGGGGAGCTGTTTTTT. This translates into CAGRFNTGELFF.

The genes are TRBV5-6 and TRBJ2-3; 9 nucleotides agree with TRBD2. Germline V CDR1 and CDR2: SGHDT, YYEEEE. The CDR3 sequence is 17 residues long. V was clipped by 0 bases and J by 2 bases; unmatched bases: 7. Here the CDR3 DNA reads TGTGCCAGCAGCTTGGCAGCGGGGGGAACTCCCACAGATACGCAGTATTTT. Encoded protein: CASSLAAGGTPTDTQYF.

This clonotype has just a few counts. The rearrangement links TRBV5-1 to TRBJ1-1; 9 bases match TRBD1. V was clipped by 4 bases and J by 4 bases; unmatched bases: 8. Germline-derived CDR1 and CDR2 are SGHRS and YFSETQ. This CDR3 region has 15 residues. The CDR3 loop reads CASSPPGQGSTEAFF. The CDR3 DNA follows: TGCGCCAGCAGCCCCCCGGGACAGGGTTCCACTGAAGCTTTCTTT. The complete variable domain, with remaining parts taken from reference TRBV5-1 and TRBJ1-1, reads KAGVTQTPRYLIKTRGQQVTLSCSPISGHRSVSWYQQTPGQGLQFLFEYFSETQRNKGNFPGRFSGRQFSNSRSEMNVSTLELGDSALYLCASSPPGQGSTEAFFGQGTRLTVV.

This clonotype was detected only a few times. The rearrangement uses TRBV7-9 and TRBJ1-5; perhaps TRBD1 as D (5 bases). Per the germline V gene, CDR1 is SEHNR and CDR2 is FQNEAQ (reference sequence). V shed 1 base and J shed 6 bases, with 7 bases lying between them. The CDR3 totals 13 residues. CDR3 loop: CASSLGGVQPQHF. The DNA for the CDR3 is TGTGCCAGCAGCTTAGGAGGGGTTCAGCCCCAGCATTTT.

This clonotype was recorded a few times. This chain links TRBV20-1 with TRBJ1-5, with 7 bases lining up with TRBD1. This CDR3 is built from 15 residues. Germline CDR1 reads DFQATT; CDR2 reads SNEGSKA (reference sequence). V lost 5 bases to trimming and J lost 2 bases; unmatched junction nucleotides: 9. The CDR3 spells CSAGVGGKGNQPQHF. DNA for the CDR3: TGCAGTGCTGGAGTAGGGGGCAAGGGCAATCAGCCCCAGCATTTT.

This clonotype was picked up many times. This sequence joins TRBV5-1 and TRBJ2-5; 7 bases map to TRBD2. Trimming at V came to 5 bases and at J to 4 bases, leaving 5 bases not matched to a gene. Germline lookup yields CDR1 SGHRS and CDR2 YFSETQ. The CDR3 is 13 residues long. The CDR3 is CASSKERGETQYF. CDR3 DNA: TGCGCCAGCAGTAAAGAGCGGGGAGAGACCCAGTACTTC.

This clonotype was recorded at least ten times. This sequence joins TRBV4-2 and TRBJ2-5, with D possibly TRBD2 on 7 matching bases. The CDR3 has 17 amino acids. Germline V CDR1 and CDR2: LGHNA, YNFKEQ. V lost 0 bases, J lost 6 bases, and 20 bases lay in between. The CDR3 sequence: CASSQEGGVAGAQTQYF. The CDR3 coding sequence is TGTGCCAGCAGCCAAGAGGGAGGCGTGGCGGGGGCACAGACCCAGTACTTC.

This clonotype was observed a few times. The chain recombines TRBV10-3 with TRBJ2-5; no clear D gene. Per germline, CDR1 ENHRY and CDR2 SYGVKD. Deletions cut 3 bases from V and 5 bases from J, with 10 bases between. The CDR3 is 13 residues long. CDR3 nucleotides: TGTGCCATCAGTGAATCCCCGAGGGAGACCCAGTACTTC. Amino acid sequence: CAISESPRETQYF.

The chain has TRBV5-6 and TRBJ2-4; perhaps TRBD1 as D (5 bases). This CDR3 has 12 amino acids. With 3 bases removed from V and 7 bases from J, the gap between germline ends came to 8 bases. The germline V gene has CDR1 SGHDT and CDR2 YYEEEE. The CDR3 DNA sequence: TGTGCCAGCAGCTCGACAGTGAACATTCAGTACTTC. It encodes CASSSTVNIQYF. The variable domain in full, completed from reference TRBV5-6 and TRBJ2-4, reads DAGVTQSPTHLIKTRGQQVTLRCSPKSGHDTVSWYQQALGQGPQFIFQYYEEEERQRGNFPDRFSGHQFPNYSSELNVNALLLGDSALYLCASSSTVNIQYFGAGTRLSVL.

This CDR3 reads CATSDPGYEKLFF. Here the CDR3 DNA reads TGTGCCACCAGTGATCCGGGGTATGAAAAACTGTTTTTT. The chain employs TRBV24-1 and TRBJ1-4; D unclear. Germline V CDR1 and CDR2: KGHDR, SFDVKD. The CDR3 is 13 amino acids. Trimming took off 3 bases at V and 6 bases at J, with 7 bases between the two ends.

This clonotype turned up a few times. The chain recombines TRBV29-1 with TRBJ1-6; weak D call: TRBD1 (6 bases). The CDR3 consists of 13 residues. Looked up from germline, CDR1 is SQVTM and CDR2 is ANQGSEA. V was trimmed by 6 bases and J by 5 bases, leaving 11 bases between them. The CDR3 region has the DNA TGCAGCGTCTCCCGGGACAATAATTCACCCCTCCACTTT. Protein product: CSVSRDNNSPLHF.

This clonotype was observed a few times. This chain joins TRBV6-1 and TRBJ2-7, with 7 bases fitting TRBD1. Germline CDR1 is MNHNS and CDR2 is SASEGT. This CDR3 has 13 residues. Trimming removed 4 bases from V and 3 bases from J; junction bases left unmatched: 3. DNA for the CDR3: TGTGCCAGCAGTGCAACAGGGGTCTACGAGCAGTACGTC. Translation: CASSATGVYEQYV.

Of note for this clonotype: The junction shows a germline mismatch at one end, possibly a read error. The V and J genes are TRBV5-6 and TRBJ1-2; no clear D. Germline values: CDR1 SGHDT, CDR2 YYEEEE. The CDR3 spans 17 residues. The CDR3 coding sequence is TGTGTCAGCAGCCGAGCAACAGTCATGCAGGTGAACTATGGCTACACCTTC. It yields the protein CVSSRATVMQVNYGYTF.

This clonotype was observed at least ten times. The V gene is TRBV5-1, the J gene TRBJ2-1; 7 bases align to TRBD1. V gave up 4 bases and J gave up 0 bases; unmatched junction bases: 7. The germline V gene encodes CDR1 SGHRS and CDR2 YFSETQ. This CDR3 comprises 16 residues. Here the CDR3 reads CASSQIPGGSYNEQFF. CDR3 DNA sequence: TGCGCCAGCAGCCAGATTCCAGGGGGCTCCTACAATGAGCAGTTCTTC.

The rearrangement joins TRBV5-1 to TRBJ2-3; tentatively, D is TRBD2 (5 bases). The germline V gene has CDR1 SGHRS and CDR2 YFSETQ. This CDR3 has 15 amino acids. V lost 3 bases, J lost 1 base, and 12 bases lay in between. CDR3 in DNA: TGCGCCAGCAGCTCTACCGGGGTAGGCACAGATACGCAGTATTTT. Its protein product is CASSSTGVGTDTQYF.

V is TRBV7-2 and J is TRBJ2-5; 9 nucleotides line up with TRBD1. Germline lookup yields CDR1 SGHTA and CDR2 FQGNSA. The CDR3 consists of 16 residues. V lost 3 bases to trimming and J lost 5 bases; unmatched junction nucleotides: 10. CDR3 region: CASSLGLTGGTETQYF. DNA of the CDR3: TGTGCCAGCAGCTTGGGATTGACAGGGGGGACGGAGACCCAGTACTTC.

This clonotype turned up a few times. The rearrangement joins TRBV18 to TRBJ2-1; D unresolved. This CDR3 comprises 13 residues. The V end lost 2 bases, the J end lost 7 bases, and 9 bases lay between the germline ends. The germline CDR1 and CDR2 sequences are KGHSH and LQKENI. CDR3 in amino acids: CASSPGVLNEQFF. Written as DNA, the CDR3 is TGTGCCAGCTCACCAGGCGTTTTAAATGAGCAGTTCTTC.

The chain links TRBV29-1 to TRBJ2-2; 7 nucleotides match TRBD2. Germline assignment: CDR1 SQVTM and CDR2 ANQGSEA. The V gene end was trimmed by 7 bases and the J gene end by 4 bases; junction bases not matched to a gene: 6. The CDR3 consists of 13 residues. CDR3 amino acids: CSAAGEATGELFF. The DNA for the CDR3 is TGCAGCGCCGCGGGGGAGGCCACCGGGGAGCTGTTTTTT.